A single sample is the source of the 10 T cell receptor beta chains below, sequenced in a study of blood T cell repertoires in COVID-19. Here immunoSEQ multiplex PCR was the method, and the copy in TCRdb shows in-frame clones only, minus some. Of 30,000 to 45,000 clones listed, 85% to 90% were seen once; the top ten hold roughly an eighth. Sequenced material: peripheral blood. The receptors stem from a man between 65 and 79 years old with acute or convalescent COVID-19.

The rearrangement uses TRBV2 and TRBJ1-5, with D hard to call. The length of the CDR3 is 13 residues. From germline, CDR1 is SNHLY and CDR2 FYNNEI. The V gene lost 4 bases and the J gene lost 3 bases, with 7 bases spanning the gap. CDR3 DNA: TGTGCCAGCAGTGCCCCAGTCAATCAGCCCCAGCATTTT. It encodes CASSAPVNQPQHF. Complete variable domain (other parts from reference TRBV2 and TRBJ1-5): EPEVTQTPSHQVTQMGQEVILRCVPISNHLYFYWYRQILGQKVEFLVSFYNNEISEKSEIFDDQFSVERPDGSNFTLKIRSTKLEDSAMYFCASSAPVNQPQHFGDGTRLSIL.

CDR3 sequence (DNA): TGTGCCAGCAGTCCCACGGACCTTCGACAGGACCAAGAGACCCAGTACTTC. Translating it yields CASSPTDLRQDQETQYF. The gene calls are TRBV27 and TRBJ2-5; tentative D call: TRBD1 (6 bases). The CDR3 spans 17 residues. The V gene lost 5 bases and the J gene lost 0 bases, with 19 bases spanning the gap. The germline gives CDR1 MNHEY, CDR2 SMNVEV (reference sequence).

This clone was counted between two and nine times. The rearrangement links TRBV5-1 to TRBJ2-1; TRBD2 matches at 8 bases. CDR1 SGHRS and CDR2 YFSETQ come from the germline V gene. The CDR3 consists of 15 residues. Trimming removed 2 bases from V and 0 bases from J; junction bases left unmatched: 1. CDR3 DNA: TGCGCCAGCAGCTTCACTAGCGGCTCCTACAATGAGCAGTTCTTC. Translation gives CASSFTSGSYNEQFF.

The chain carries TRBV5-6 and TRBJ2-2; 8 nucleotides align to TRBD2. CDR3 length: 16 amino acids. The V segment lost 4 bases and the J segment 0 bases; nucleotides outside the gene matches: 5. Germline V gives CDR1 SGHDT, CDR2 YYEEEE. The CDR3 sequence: CASSPSGSPNTGELFF. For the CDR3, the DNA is TGTGCCAGCAGCCCAAGCGGGAGTCCGAACACCGGGGAGCTGTTTTTT.

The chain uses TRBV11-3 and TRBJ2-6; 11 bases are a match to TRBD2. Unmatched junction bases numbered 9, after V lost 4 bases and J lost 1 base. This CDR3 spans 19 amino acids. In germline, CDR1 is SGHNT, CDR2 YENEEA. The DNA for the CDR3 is TGTGCCAGCAGCTCCGGTTACCCTAGCGGGGGGTCTGGGGCCAACGTCCTGACTTTC. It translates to CASSSGYPSGGSGANVLTF.

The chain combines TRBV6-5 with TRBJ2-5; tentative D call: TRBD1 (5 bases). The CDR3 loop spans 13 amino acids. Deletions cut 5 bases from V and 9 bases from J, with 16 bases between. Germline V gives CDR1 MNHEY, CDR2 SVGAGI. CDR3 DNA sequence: TGTGCCAGCAGTACCCTTGACTTGGGGCCCCAGTACTTC. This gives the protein CASSTLDLGPQYF.

The CDR3 bases are TGTGCTAGTGGTTTGCGGGGGGGGGACAGGGAGGATCCTGGCTACACCTTC. Amino acid sequence: CASGLRGGDREDPGYTF. This sequence joins TRBV12-5 and TRBJ1-2; 9 bases map to TRBD1. Germline V gives CDR1 LGHNT, CDR2 FRNRAP. Trimming removed 2 bases from V and 7 bases from J; junction bases left unmatched: 14. The CDR3 length is 17 residues. The full variable domain, its missing parts supplied by reference TRBV12-5 and TRBJ1-2, is DARVTQTPRHKVTEMGQEVTMRCQPILGHNTVFWYRQTMMQGLELLAYFRNRAPLDDSGMPKDRFSAEMPDATLATLKIQPSEPRDSAVYFCASGLRGGDREDPGYTFGSGTRLTVV.

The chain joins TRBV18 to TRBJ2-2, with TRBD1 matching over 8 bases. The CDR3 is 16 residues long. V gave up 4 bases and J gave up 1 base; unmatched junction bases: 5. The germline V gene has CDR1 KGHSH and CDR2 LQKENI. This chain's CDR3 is CASSQDTGGNTGELFF. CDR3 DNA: TGTGCCAGCTCACAGGATACAGGGGGGAACACCGGGGAGCTGTTTTTT.

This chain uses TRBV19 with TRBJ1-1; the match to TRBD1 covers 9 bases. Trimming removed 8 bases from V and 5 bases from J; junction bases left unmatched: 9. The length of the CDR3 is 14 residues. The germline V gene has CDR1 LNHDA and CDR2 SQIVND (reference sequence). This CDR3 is CASEQGAKKTEAFF. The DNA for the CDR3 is TGTGCCAGTGAACAGGGGGCGAAAAAAACTGAAGCTTTCTTT.

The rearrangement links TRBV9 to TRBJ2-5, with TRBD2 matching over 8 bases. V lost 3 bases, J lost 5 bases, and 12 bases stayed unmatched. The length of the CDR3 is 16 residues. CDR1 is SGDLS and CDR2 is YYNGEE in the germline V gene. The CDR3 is CASSALPSSGYETQYF. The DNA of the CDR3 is TGTGCCAGCAGCGCCCTCCCGTCTAGCGGGTACGAGACCCAGTACTTC.